The clone carrying this TCR beta chain came up once. The source of the sample is a study of blood T cell repertoires in COVID-19. The CDR3 contains 14 residues. V was trimmed by 3 bases and J by 1 base, leaving 8 bases between them. Germline CDR1 is LNHDA and CDR2 is SQIVND (reference sequence). Sequenced by immunoSEQ multiplex PCR; TCRdb stores in-frame clones only, minus some. The data show tens of thousands of clones, around 86% seen once. The sequence came from a man older than 75 with acute or convalescent COVID-19. This chain uses TRBV19 with TRBJ2-3; tentative D call: TRBD2 (6 bases). Specimen: peripheral blood. The CDR3, as DNA: TGTGCCAGTAGTATTTGGGGGGGCACAGATACGCAGTATTTT. Translation gives CASSIWGGTDTQYF.